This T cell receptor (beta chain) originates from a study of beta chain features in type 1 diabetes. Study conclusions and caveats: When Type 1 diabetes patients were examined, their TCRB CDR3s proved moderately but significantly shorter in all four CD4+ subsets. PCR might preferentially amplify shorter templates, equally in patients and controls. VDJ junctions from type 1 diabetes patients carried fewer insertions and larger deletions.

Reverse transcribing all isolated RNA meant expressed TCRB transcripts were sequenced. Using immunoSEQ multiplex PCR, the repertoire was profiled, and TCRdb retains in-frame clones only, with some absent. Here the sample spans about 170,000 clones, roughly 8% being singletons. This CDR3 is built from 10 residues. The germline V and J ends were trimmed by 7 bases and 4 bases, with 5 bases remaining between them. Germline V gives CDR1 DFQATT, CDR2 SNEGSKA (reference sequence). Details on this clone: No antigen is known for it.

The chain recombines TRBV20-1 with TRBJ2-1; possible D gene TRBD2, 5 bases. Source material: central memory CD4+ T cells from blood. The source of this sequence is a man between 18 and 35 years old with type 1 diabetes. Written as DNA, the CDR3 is TGCAGTGGACTATACAATGAGCAGTTCTTC. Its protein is CSGLYNEQFF.